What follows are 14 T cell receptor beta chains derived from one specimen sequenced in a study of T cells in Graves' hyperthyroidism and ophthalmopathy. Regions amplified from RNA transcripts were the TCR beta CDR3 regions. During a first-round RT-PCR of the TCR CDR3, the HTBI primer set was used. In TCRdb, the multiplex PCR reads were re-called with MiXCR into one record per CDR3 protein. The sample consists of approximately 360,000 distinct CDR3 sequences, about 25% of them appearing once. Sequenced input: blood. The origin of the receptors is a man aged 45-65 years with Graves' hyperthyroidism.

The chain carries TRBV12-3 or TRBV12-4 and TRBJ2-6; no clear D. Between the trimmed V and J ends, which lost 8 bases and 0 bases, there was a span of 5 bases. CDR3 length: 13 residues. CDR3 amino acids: CASCGSGANVLTF. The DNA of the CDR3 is TGTGCCAGCTGTGGCTCTGGGGCCAACGTCCTGACTTTC.

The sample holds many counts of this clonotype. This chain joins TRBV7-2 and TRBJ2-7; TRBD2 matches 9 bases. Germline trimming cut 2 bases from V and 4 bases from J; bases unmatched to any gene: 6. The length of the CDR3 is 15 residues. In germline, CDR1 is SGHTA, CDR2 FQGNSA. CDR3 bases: TGTGCCAGCAGCTTACAGTCTAGCGGGGTTTACGAGCAGTACTTC. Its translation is CASSLQSSGVYEQYF. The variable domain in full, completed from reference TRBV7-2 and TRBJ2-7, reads GAGVSQSPSNKVTEKGKDVELRCDPISGHTALYWYRQSLGQGLEFLIYFQGNSAPDKSGLPSDRFSAERTGGSVSTLTIQRTQQEDSAVYLCASSLQSSGVYEQYFGPGTRLTVT.

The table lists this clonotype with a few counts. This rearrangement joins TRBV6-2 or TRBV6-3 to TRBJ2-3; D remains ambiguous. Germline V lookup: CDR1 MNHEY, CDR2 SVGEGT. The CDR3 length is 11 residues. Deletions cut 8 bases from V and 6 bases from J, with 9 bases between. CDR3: CASGATDTQYF. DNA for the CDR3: TGTGCCAGCGGCGCAACCGATACGCAGTATTTT.

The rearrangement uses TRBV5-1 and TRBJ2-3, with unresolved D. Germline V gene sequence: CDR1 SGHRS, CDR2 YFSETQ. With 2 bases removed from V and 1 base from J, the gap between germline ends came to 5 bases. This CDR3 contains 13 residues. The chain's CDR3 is CASSFRGTDTQYF. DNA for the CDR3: TGCGCCAGCAGCTTTAGAGGCACAGATACGCAGTATTTT.

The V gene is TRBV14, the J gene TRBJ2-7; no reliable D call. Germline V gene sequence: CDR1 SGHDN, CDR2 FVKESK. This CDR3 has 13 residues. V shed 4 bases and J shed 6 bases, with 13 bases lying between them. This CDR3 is CASSPSRWGEQYF. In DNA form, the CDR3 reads TGTGCCAGCAGCCCGAGTAGGTGGGGCGAGCAGTACTTC.

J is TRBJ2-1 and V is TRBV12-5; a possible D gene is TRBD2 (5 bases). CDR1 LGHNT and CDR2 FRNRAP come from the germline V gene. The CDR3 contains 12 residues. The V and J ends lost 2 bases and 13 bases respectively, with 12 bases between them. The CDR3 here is CASGLFEGTQFF. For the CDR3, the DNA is TGTGCTAGTGGTTTGTTCGAGGGAACACAGTTCTTC. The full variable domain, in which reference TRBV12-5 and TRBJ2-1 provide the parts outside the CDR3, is DARVTQTPRHKVTEMGQEVTMRCQPILGHNTVFWYRQTMMQGLELLAYFRNRAPLDDSGMPKDRFSAEMPDATLATLKIQPSEPRDSAVYFCASGLFEGTQFFGPGTRLTVL.

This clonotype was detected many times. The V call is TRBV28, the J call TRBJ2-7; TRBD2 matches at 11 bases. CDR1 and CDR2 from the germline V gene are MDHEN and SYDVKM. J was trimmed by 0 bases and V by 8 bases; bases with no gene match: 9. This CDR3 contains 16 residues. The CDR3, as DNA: TGTGCCAGCCTTGGGCTAGCGGGAGGCAGCTCCTACGAGCAGTACTTC. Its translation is CASLGLAGGSSYEQYF.

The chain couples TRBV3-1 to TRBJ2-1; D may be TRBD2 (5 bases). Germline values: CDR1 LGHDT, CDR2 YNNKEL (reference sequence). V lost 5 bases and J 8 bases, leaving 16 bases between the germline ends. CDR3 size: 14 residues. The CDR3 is CASSLVMMEDEQFF. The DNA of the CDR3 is TGTGCCAGCAGCTTAGTCATGATGGAGGATGAGCAGTTCTTC.

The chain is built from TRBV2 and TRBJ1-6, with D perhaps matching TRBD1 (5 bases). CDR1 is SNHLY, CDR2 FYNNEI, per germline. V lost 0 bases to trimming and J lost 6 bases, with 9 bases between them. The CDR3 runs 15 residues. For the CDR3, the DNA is TGTGCCAGCAGTGAAGCGGGGGGTCCTAATTCACCCCTCCACTTT. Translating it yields CASSEAGGPNSPLHF. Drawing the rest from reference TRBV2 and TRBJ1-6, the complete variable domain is EPEVTQTPSHQVTQMGQEVILRCVPISNHLYFYWYRQILGQKVEFLVSFYNNEISEKSEIFDDQFSVERPDGSNFTLKIRSTKLEDSAMYFCASSEAGGPNSPLHFGNGTRLTVT.

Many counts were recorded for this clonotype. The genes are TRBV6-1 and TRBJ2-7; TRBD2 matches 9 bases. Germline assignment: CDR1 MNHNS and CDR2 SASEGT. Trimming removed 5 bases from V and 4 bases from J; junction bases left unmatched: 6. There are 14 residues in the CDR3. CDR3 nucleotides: TGTGCCAGCAGTCTTAGCGGGAGAGATTACGAGCAGTACTTC. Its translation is CASSLSGRDYEQYF.

The CDR3 sequence is CASSHAGTSISLSTDTQYF. The CDR3 DNA sequence: TGCGCCAGCAGCCATGCCGGGACTAGCATTTCCCTAAGCACAGATACGCAGTATTTT. This chain joins TRBV4-1 and TRBJ2-3; TRBD2 matches 9 bases. Germline-derived CDR1 and CDR2 are MGHRA and YSYEKL. This CDR3 has 19 residues. V gave up 3 bases and J gave up 0 bases; unmatched junction bases: 13.

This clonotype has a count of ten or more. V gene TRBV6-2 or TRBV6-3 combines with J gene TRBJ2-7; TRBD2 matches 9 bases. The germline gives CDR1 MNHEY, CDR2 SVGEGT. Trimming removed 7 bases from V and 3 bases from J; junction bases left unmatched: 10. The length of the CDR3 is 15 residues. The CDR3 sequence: CASTRGGLASYEQYF. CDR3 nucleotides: TGTGCCAGCACTCGGGGGGGACTAGCCAGCTACGAGCAGTACTTC.

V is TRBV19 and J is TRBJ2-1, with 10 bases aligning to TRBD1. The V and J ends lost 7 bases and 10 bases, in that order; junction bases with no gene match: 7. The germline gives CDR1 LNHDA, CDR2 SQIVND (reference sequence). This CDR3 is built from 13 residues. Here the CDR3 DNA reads TGTGCCAGTACCGTGGGACAGGGGACCGAGCAGTTCTTC. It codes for CASTVGQGTEQFF.

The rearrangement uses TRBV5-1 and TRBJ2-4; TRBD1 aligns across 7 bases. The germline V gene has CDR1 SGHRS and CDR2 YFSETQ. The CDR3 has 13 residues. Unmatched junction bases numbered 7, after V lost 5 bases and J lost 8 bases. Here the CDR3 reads CASSTGQPDIQYF. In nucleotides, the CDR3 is TGCGCCAGCAGTACGGGACAGCCGGACATTCAGTACTTC. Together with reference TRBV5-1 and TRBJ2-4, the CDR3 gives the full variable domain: KAGVTQTPRYLIKTRGQQVTLSCSPISGHRSVSWYQQTPGQGLQFLFEYFSETQRNKGNFPGRFSGRQFSNSRSEMNVSTLELGDSALYLCASSTGQPDIQYFGAGTRLSVL.